This TCR beta chain is drawn from a study of OX40 agonist ivuxolimab in advanced cancers. The overall study: With ivuxolimab, an agonistic anti-OX40 (CD134) antibody, patients were treated. The diagnoses of dose-escalation patients were hepatocellular carcinoma, melanoma, renal cell or head and neck cancer. Every 2 weeks, patients got intravenous ivuxolimab at one of six dose levels (0.01-10 mg/kg).

Trimming took 5 bases from V and 5 from J; bases not matched to a gene: 7. In germline, CDR1 is LNHNV, CDR2 YYDKDF (reference sequence). The CDR3 is made up of 14 amino acids. Sampling of blood occurred at baseline, cycle 4 day 1, and cycle 7 day 1. Produced via immunoSEQ multiplex PCR; TCRdb's table is partial and in-frame only. This repertoire shows tens of thousands of clones, approximately 79% found once; its top ten account for about 1.5%. The chain links TRBV15 to TRBJ2-5, with 8 bases fitting TRBD1. The receptor's source is an adult with an advanced solid tumor such as melanoma, head and neck, liver or kidney cancer. Material: CD4+ or CD8+ T cells sorted from blood, obtained in a trial of the OX40 agonist ivuxolimab. The CDR3 spells CATSQDRQGETQYF. The CDR3 coding sequence is TGTGCCACCAGCCAGGACAGACAGGGGGAGACCCAGTACTTC.